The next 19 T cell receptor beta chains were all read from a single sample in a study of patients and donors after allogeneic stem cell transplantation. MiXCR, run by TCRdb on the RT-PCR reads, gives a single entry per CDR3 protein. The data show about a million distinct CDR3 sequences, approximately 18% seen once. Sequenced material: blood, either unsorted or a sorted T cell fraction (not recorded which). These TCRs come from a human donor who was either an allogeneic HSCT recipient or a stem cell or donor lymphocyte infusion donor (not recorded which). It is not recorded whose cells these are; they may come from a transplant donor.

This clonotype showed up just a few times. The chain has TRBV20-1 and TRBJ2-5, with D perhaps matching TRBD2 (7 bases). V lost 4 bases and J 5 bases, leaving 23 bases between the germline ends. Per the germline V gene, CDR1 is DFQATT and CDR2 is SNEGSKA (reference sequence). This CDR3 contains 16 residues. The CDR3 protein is CSATGEGVAGLETQYF. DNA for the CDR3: TGCAGTGCTACGGGGGAGGGGGTCGCGGGGTTGGAGACCCAGTACTTC.

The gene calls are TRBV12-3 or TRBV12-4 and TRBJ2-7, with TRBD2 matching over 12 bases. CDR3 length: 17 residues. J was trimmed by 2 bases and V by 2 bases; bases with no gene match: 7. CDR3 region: CASSLTSGGLGAYEQYF. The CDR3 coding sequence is TGTGCCAGCAGTTTAACTAGCGGGGGGCTTGGGGCCTACGAGCAGTACTTC.

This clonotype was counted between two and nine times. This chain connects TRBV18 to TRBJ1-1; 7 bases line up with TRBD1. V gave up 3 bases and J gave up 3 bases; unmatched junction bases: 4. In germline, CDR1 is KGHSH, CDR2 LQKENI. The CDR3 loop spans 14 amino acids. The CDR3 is CASSPYDRDTEAFF. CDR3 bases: TGTGCCAGCTCACCTTACGACAGGGACACTGAAGCTTTCTTT.

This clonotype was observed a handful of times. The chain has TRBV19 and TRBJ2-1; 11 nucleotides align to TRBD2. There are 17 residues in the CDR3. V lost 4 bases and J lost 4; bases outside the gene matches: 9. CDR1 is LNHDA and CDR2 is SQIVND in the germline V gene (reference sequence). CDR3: CASSKLLTSGIYNEQFF. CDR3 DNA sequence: TGTGCCAGTAGTAAACTCCTGACTAGCGGGATATACAATGAGCAGTTCTTC. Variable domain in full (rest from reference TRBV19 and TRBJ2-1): DGGITQSPKYLFRKEGQNVTLSCEQNLNHDAMYWYRQDPGQGLRLIYYSQIVNDFQKGDIAEGYSVSREKKESFPLTVTSAQKNPTAFYLCASSKLLTSGIYNEQFFGPGTRLTVL.

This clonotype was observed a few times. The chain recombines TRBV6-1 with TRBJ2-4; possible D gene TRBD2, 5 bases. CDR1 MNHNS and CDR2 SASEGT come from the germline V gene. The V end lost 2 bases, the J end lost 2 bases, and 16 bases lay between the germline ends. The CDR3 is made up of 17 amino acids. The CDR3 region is CASSENERVYSKNIQYF. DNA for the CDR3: TGTGCCAGCAGTGAAAATGAGAGGGTTTATTCCAAAAACATTCAGTACTTC.

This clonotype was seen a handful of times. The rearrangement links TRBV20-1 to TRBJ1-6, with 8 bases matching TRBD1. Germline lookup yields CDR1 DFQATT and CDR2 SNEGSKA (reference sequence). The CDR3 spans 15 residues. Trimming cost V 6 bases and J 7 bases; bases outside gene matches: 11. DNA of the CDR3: TGCAGTGCCATGAGACAGGGGTGGTCAAATTCACCCCTCCACTTT. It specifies CSAMRQGWSNSPLHF.

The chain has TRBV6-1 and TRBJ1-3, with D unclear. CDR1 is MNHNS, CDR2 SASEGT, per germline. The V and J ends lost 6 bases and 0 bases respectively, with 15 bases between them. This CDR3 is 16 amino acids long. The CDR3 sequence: CASSLGRIYSGNTIYF. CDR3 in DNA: TGTGCCAGCAGCCTCGGACGGATCTACTCTGGAAACACCATATATTTT.

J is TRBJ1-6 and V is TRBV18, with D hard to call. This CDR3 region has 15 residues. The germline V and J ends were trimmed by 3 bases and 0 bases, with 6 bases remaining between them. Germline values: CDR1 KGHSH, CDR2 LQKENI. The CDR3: CASSPLSSYNSPLHF. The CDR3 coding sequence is TGTGCCAGCTCACCCCTGAGCTCCTATAATTCACCCCTCCACTTT.

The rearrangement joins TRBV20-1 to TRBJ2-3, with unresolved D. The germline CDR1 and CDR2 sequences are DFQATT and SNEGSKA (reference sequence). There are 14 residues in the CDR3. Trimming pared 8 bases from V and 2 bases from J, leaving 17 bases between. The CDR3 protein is CSSAPRRITDTQYF. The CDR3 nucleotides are TGCAGTTCCGCCCCCAGGCGGATCACAGATACGCAGTATTTT.

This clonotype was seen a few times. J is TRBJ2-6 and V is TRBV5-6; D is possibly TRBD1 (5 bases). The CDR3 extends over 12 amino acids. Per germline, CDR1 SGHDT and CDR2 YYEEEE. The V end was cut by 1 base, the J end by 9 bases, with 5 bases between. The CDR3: CASSLQGNVLTF. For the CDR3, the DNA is TGTGCCAGCAGCTTGCAGGGCAACGTCCTGACTTTC.

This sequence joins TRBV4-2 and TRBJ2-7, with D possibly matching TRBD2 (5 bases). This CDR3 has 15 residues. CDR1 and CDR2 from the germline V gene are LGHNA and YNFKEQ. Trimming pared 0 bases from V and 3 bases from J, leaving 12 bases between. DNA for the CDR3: TGTGCCAGCAGCCAAGATCTGGCGGCGGGCTACGAGCAGTACTTC. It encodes CASSQDLAAGYEQYF.

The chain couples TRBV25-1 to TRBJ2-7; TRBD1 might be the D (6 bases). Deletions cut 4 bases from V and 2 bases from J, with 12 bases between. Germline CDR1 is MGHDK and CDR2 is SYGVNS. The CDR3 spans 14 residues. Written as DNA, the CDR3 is TGTGCCAGCAGTGCAGGACAGCTTACCTACGAGCAGTACTTC. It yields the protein CASSAGQLTYEQYF.

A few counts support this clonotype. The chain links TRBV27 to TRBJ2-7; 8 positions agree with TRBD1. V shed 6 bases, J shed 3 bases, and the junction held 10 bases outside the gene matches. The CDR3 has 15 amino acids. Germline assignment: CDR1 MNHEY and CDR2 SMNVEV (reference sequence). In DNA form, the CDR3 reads TGTGCCAGCAGGACAGGACAGGGTAAAGTCTACGAGCAGTACTTC. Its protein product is CASRTGQGKVYEQYF.

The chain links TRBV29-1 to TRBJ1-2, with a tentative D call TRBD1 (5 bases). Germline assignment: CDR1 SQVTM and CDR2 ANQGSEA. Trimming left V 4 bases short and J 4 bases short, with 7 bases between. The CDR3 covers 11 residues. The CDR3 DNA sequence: TGCAGCGTTGCTCAGGGCTATGGCTACACCTTC. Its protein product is CSVAQGYGYTF.

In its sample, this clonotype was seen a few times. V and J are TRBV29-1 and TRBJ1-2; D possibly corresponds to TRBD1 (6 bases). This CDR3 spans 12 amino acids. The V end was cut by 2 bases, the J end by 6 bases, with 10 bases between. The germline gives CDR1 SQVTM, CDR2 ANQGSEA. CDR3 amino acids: CSVEFQGHGYTF. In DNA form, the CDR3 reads TGCAGCGTTGAATTCCAGGGGCATGGCTACACCTTC.

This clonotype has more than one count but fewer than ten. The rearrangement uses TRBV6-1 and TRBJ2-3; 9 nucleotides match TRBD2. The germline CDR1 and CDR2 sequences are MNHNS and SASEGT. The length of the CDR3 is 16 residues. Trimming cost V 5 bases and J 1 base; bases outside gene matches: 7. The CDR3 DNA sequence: TGTGCCAGCAGTAGCACCCGGACTAGCGGCACAGATACGCAGTATTTT. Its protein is CASSSTRTSGTDTQYF.

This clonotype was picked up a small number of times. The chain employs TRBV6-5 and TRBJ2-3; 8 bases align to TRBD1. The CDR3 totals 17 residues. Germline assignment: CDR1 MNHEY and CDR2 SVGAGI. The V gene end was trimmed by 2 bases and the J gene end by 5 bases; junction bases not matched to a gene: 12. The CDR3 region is CASSYQGQGIGKDTQYF. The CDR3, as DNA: TGTGCCAGCAGTTACCAAGGACAGGGTATAGGAAAAGATACGCAGTATTTT.

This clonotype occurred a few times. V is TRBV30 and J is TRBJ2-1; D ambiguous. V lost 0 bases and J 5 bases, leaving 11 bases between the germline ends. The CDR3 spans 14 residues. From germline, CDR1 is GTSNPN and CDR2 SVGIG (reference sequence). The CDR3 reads CAWSVLALNNEQFF. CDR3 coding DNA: TGTGCCTGGAGTGTACTGGCTCTAAACAATGAGCAGTTCTTC.

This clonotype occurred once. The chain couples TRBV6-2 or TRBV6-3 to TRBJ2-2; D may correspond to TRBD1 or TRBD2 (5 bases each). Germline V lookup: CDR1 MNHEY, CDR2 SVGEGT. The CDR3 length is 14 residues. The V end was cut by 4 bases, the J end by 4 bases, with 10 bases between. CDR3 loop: CASSWAGSTGELFF. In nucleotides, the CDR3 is TGTGCCAGCAGTTGGGCAGGGAGCACCGGGGAGCTGTTTTTT.